These 17 T cell receptor beta chains were sequenced from one sample in a study of T cells after yellow fever vaccination. Via MiXCR, TCRdb re-called the 5' RACE reads, giving one row per CDR3 protein. Here the sample spans some 300,000 distinct CDR3 sequences, approximately 12% being singletons. The sequenced sample was CD4+ T cells sorted from PBMCs, obtained 45 days after the yellow fever booster vaccination. These receptor sequences come from a young man who received the YFV17D yellow fever vaccine.

This clonotype came up a few times. This chain connects TRBV5-4 to TRBJ2-7; no firm D call. Between the trimmed V and J ends, which lost 0 bases and 5 bases, there was a span of 6 bases. Germline V CDR1 and CDR2: SGHNT, YYREEE (reference sequence). The CDR3 has 12 amino acids. Written as DNA, the CDR3 is TGTGCCAGCAGCTTGGACCAAAACGAGCAGTACGTC. Protein: CASSLDQNEQYV.

The table lists this clonotype with a few counts. This rearrangement joins TRBV7-2 to TRBJ1-1; maybe TRBD1 (6 bases). Trimming removed 1 base from V and 1 base from J, with 10 bases in between. Germline V lookup: CDR1 SGHTA, CDR2 FQGNSA. The CDR3 length is 15 residues. CDR3 region: CASSLVGGRNTEAFF. DNA for the CDR3: TGTGCCAGCAGCTTAGTAGGGGGGAGGAACACTGAAGCTTTCTTT. Full variable domain (rest looked up from reference TRBV7-2 and TRBJ1-1): GAGVSQSPSNKVTEKGKDVELRCDPISGHTALYWYRQSLGQGLEFLIYFQGNSAPDKSGLPSDRFSAERTGGSVSTLTIQRTQQEDSAVYLCASSLVGGRNTEAFFGQGTRLTVV.

The chain carries TRBV18 and TRBJ1-1; D is undetermined. The CDR3 contains 15 residues. Germline V gene sequence: CDR1 KGHSH, CDR2 LQKENI. V was pared by 3 bases and J by 3 bases, with 14 bases between. The CDR3 reads CASSPLTPGDTEAFF. For the CDR3, the DNA is TGTGCCAGCTCACCCCTAACGCCGGGAGACACTGAAGCTTTCTTT.

This clonotype has only a few counts. The rearrangement uses TRBV7-9 and TRBJ2-3; 7 bases map to TRBD2. The CDR3 loop spans 15 amino acids. Germline trimming cut 4 bases from V and 4 bases from J; bases unmatched to any gene: 8. Germline V gene data show CDR1 as SEHNR and CDR2 as FQNEAQ (reference sequence). The CDR3 nucleotides read TGTGCCAGCAGCTCCGGGACTACCCACGCAGATACGCAGTATTTT. Translating gives CASSSGTTHADTQYF.

The V call is TRBV28, the J call TRBJ2-3; tentative D call: TRBD2 (5 bases). This CDR3 spans 12 amino acids. The V and J ends lost 8 bases and 4 bases respectively, with 10 bases between them. Germline V gene lookup returns CDR1 MDHEN and CDR2 SYDVKM. The CDR3 region has the DNA TGTGCCAGCGAAGGACTGGCAGATACGCAGTATTTT. Translated: CASEGLADTQYF.

The genes are TRBV12-3 or TRBV12-4 and TRBJ2-3; 14 nucleotides align to TRBD2. V shed 6 bases, J shed 0 bases, and the junction held 2 bases outside the gene matches. CDR3 length: 16 amino acids. In nucleotides, the CDR3 is TGTGCCAGCAGAGGACTAGCGGGGGGCAGCACAGATACGCAGTATTTT. As protein: CASRGLAGGSTDTQYF.

This clonotype was observed a few times. The V and J genes are TRBV5-1 and TRBJ2-5; D not certain. V dropped 0 bases and J dropped 4 bases, with 16 bases sitting between them. Germline V gene sequence: CDR1 SGHRS, CDR2 YFSETQ. This CDR3 comprises 16 residues. CDR3 DNA: TGCGCCAGCAGCTTGGGTCCGGGTTGGATTGGAGAGACCCAGTACTTC. Translation: CASSLGPGWIGETQYF. Using reference TRBV5-1 and TRBJ2-5 for the parts outside the CDR3, the full variable domain is KAGVTQTPRYLIKTRGQQVTLSCSPISGHRSVSWYQQTPGQGLQFLFEYFSETQRNKGNFPGRFSGRQFSNSRSEMNVSTLELGDSALYLCASSLGPGWIGETQYFGPGTRLLVL.

The rearrangement links TRBV5-4 to TRBJ1-2; 8 bases line up with TRBD1. The CDR3 loop spans 14 amino acids. Looked up from germline, CDR1 is SGHNT and CDR2 is YYREEE (reference sequence). Losses at the gene ends were 2 bases for V and 6 bases for J; bases not matched to a gene: 6. The CDR3 region has the DNA TGTGCCAGCAGCTTTGGACAGGGATTAGATGGCTACACCTTC. This codes for CASSFGQGLDGYTF.

This clonotype was seen a handful of times. The rearrangement uses TRBV11-2 and TRBJ2-1; TRBD2 matches 7 bases. The germline V gene encodes CDR1 SGHAT and CDR2 FQNNGV. The CDR3 is 17 amino acids. V was clipped by 3 bases and J by 0 bases; unmatched bases: 8. CDR3 region: CASSLPLAANSYNEQFF. In nucleotides, the CDR3 is TGTGCCAGCAGCTTGCCGCTAGCGGCCAACTCCTACAATGAGCAGTTCTTC.

This clonotype was recorded at least ten times. This rearrangement joins TRBV12-3 or TRBV12-4 to TRBJ2-7; a possible D gene is TRBD1 (5 bases). The V gene lost 5 bases and the J gene lost 2 bases, with 16 bases spanning the gap. This CDR3 is built from 15 residues. The CDR3 sequence: CASSEGVARTYEQYF. CDR3 DNA: TGTGCCAGCAGTGAAGGGGTGGCCCGGACCTACGAGCAGTACTTC.

This clonotype appeared a few times. The chain employs TRBV28 and TRBJ1-3; D unresolved. The CDR3 loop spans 14 amino acids. CDR1 and CDR2 (germline): MDHEN, SYDVKM. The CDR3 region is CAINTALSGNTIYF. In DNA, the CDR3 is TGTGCAATTAATACGGCCCTCTCAGGAAACACCATATATTTT.

The chain recombines TRBV20-1 with TRBJ1-5; tentative D call: TRBD1 (5 bases). V was trimmed by 2 bases and J by 0 bases, leaving 11 bases between them. Germline V gene sequence: CDR1 DFQATT, CDR2 SNEGSKA (reference sequence). The CDR3 length is 15 residues. CDR3 region: CSARQGYYSNQPQHF. The CDR3 coding sequence is TGCAGTGCTAGACAGGGATATTATAGCAATCAGCCCCAGCATTTT.

This clonotype was counted only a few times. The chain combines TRBV4-1 with TRBJ1-3; the match to TRBD1 covers 7 bases. CDR1 MGHRA and CDR2 YSYEKL come from the germline V gene. The CDR3 extends over 18 amino acids. V shed 0 bases, J shed 2 bases, and the junction held 10 bases outside the gene matches. CDR3 nucleotides: TGCGCCAGCAGCCAAGATGGGGCAGGAACAGGGGCTGGAAACACCATATATTTT. Translation: CASSQDGAGTGAGNTIYF.

The chain employs TRBV6-2 or TRBV6-3 and TRBJ2-3; 8 bases are shared with TRBD2. Germline lookup yields CDR1 MNHEY and CDR2 SVGEGT. CDR3 length equals 14 residues. Trimming at V came to 6 bases and at J to 5 bases, leaving 7 bases not matched to a gene. The CDR3 region has the DNA TGTGCCAGCAGGACGGGGGGGGGCCGAGATACGCAGTATTTT. Its protein is CASRTGGGRDTQYF.

This clonotype was observed at least ten times. The chain links TRBV7-9 to TRBJ2-3, with D hard to call. Germline V CDR1 and CDR2: SEHNR, FQNEAQ (reference sequence). There are 15 residues in the CDR3. Trimming removed 1 base at V and 5 bases at J, with 13 bases between. Written as DNA, the CDR3 is TGTGCCAGCAGCTTAGGAACTGTAAAACGAGATACGCAGTATTTT. Translating gives CASSLGTVKRDTQYF.

This clonotype has more than one count but fewer than ten. The chain couples TRBV3-1 to TRBJ1-1; no firm D call. The CDR3 runs to 15 residues. Germline V lookup: CDR1 LGHDT, CDR2 YNNKEL (reference sequence). V lost 4 bases and J 5 bases, leaving 17 bases between the germline ends. The CDR3 sequence: CASSPNYGGRTEAFF. CDR3 nucleotide sequence: TGTGCCAGCAGCCCCAACTACGGAGGGCGGACTGAAGCTTTCTTT.

This clonotype was seen many times. This chain links TRBV6-2 or TRBV6-3 with TRBJ1-5; no firm D call. Germline values: CDR1 MNHEY, CDR2 SVGEGT. The CDR3 covers 15 residues. Trimming took off 5 bases at V and 3 bases at J, with 14 bases between the two ends. The CDR3 sequence is CASSEPLSFNQPQHF. As DNA, the CDR3 is TGTGCCAGCAGTGAGCCCCTCTCCTTCAATCAGCCCCAGCATTTT.